Listed here are 16 T cell receptor beta chains from one sample, sequenced in a study of blood T cell repertoires in COVID-19. Libraries were prepared by immunoSEQ multiplex PCR; TCRdb keeps only in-frame clonotypes and omits some of them. In the table there are fewer than 350,000 clones, 75% to 90% of which are singletons. The sequenced sample consisted of PBMCs or T cells enriched from blood (not recorded which). All receptors derive from a man aged 25 to 45 who had recovered from COVID-19.

The chain joins TRBV5-1 to TRBJ1-1; 11 nucleotides align to TRBD1. Trimming took 0 bases from V and 1 from J; bases not matched to a gene: 5. The CDR3 is 17 residues long. Germline CDR1 is SGHRS and CDR2 is YFSETQ. CDR3 nucleotide sequence: TGCGCCAGCAGCTTGGGGACAGGGGGCACTTGGAACACTGAAGCTTTCTTT. This codes for CASSLGTGGTWNTEAFF.

The rearrangement joins TRBV27 to TRBJ1-1; 9 bases match TRBD1. The J segment lost 10 bases and the V segment lost 0 bases, leaving 9 bases of the junction unmatched. The germline V gene has CDR1 MNHEY and CDR2 SMNVEV (reference sequence). The CDR3 contains 15 residues. CDR3 sequence reads: CASSLSWDRDRVAFF. In DNA, the CDR3 is TGTGCCAGCAGTTTATCGTGGGACAGGGATAGGGTAGCTTTCTTT.

The rearrangement joins TRBV19 to TRBJ1-2, with a possible D match to TRBD1 (6 bases). Trimming pared 6 bases from V and 0 bases from J, leaving 14 bases between. CDR3 size: 15 residues. Germline V gene sequence: CDR1 LNHDA, CDR2 SQIVND (reference sequence). The CDR3 DNA reads as TGTGCCAGTAGGGAAGCGGGGGCGGCTAACTATGGCTACACCTTC. It is translated as CASREAGAANYGYTF.

The CDR3 is CAAGQGKYSNQPQHF. The DNA for the CDR3 is TGTGCCGCGGGACAGGGGAAGTATAGCAATCAGCCCCAGCATTTT. J is TRBJ1-5 and V is TRBV10-3, with 10 bases lining up with TRBD1. Trimming at V came to 11 bases and at J to 0 bases, leaving 7 bases not matched to a gene. The CDR3 has 15 amino acids. Germline CDR1 and CDR2: ENHRY and SYGVKD.

The V and J genes are TRBV6-5 and TRBJ2-7; 7 bases map to TRBD1. Germline loops: CDR1 MNHEY, CDR2 SVGAGI. Germline trimming cut 8 bases from V and 6 bases from J; bases unmatched to any gene: 10. The CDR3 has 13 residues. The CDR3, as DNA: TGTGCCAGCGTTAACCCGACAGGGTTCGAGCAGTACTTC. Encoded protein: CASVNPTGFEQYF.

This sequence joins TRBV3-1 (or the pseudogene TRBV3-2) and TRBJ1-1; D is possibly TRBD1 (5 bases). The CDR3 loop spans 14 amino acids. Germline V lookup: CDR1 LGHDT, CDR2 YNNKEL (reference sequence). V was trimmed by 0 bases and J by 4 bases, leaving 9 bases between them. In DNA form, the CDR3 reads TGTGCCAGCAGCCAAGAAGGAGGGGTCACTGAAGCTTTCTTT. This gives the protein CASSQEGGVTEAFF.

The V call is TRBV7-2, the J call TRBJ1-1; maybe TRBD1 (6 bases). The CDR3 runs 14 residues. V lost 5 bases, J lost 5 bases, and 15 bases lay in between. Germline assignment: CDR1 SGHTA and CDR2 FQGNSA. CDR3 DNA sequence: TGTGCCAGCAGCGTAACAGGGTTGGGAACTGAAGCTTTCTTT. Encoded protein: CASSVTGLGTEAFF.

The V gene is TRBV9, the J gene TRBJ2-1, with 9 bases that match TRBD1. Germline assignment: CDR1 SGDLS and CDR2 YYNGEE. CDR3 size: 14 residues. J gave up 10 bases and V 4 bases, and 9 bases lay outside the gene matches. As DNA, the CDR3 is TGTGCCAGCAGCACCAGACAGGGGGAGGGGGAGCAGTTCTTC. This codes for CASSTRQGEGEQFF.

This clone has just one count. For the CDR3, the DNA is TGTGCCAGCAGCGTATACGGGGGCTCCTACGAGCAGTACTTC. Amino acids: CASSVYGGSYEQYF. This chain joins TRBV9 and TRBJ2-7; D may be TRBD2 (6 bases). CDR1 SGDLS and CDR2 YYNGEE come from the germline V gene. CDR3 length: 14 residues. V gave up 1 base and J gave up 0 bases, with 8 bases separating them.

This rearrangement joins TRBV7-2 to TRBJ2-3; maybe TRBD1 (7 bases). This CDR3 has 14 residues. V was shortened by 5 bases and J by 6 bases, with 15 bases between the two germline ends. Germline CDR1 and CDR2: SGHTA and FQGNSA. CDR3 nucleotide sequence: TGTGCCAGCAGCCTTAGGACAGGAGGGGATACGCAGTATTTT. Translation: CASSLRTGGDTQYF.

The CDR3 DNA reads TGTGCCAGCAGTCGGACAGGGGGAAGCCTAGGGTATGGCTACACCTTC. Translating it yields CASSRTGGSLGYGYTF. The chain recombines TRBV11-2 with TRBJ1-2, with 10 nucleotides matching TRBD1. This CDR3 spans 16 amino acids. The V gene end was trimmed by 6 bases and the J gene end by 5 bases; junction bases not matched to a gene: 12. CDR1 and CDR2 from the germline V gene are SGHAT and FQNNGV.

The V and J genes are TRBV21-1 and TRBJ1-5; TRBD1 is the table's D call and was not checked against the DNA. TRBV21-1 represents a pseudogene. This CDR3 is built from 16 residues. The CDR3, as DNA: TGTGCCAGCAGCACGGCAGGGGGCTTTGGCAATCAGCCCCAGCATTTT. This translates into CASSTAGGFGNQPQHF.

This sequence joins TRBV20-1 and TRBJ2-3; unclear D gene. Germline-derived CDR1 and CDR2 are DFQATT and SNEGSKA (reference sequence). Trimming pared 3 bases from V and 0 bases from J, leaving 10 bases between. CDR3 length equals 14 residues. This chain's CDR3 is CSASSGLSTDTQYF. Here the CDR3 DNA reads TGCAGTGCTAGTTCAGGCCTTAGCACAGATACGCAGTATTTT.

This chain uses TRBV4-3 with TRBJ2-3; D might be TRBD1 (5 bases). CDR3 length: 14 amino acids. The germline CDR1 and CDR2 sequences are LGHNA and YSLEER. The V end was cut by 1 base, the J end by 3 bases, with 8 bases between. Here the CDR3 DNA reads TGCGCCAGCAGCCAAGCTCCAGGGACAGATACGCAGTATTTT. This translates into CASSQAPGTDTQYF.

This clone was recorded once. The sample has other DNA sequences that encode this CDR3 too. In nucleotides, the CDR3 is TGCGCCAGCAGCCCCAACAGGGGGGAGCAGTACTTC. Its translation is CASSPNRGEQYF. V and J are TRBV5-1 and TRBJ2-7; 8 positions match TRBD1. V was clipped by 4 bases and J by 7 bases; unmatched bases: 4. CDR1 is SGHRS and CDR2 is YFSETQ in the germline V gene. This CDR3 has 12 residues.

This chain connects TRBV14 to TRBJ1-6; D call uncertain. V lost 1 base, J lost 2 bases, and 12 bases lay in between. The CDR3 is made up of 17 amino acids. CDR1 and CDR2 from the germline V gene are SGHDN and FVKESK. The CDR3 DNA reads as TGTGCCAGCAGCCAAGTCAGATTCGATCCCTATAATTCACCCCTCCACTTT. It is translated as CASSQVRFDPYNSPLHF.